The 14 T cell receptor beta chains reported below all come from one sample, sequenced in a study of cytomegalovirus exposure and HLA in healthy donors. The PCR employed 60 Vbeta primers together with 13 Jbeta primers. Using immunoSEQ multiplex PCR, the repertoire was profiled, and TCRdb retains in-frame clones only, with some absent. The sample lists 100,000 to 120,000 clones; over 65% were seen once. Sequencing was performed on PBMCs. The receptors were gathered from a woman in her twenties or thirties in good health and CMV-seronegative.

The V and J genes are TRBV7-2 and TRBJ1-1; the D is unclear. Germline V gene data show CDR1 as SGHTA and CDR2 as FQGNSA. The V end lost 7 bases, the J end lost 1 base, and 10 bases lay between the germline ends. CDR3 size: 13 residues. The CDR3 DNA reads as TGTGCCAGCACCCGAATCAGGAACACTGAAGCTTTCTTT. The encoded protein is CASTRIRNTEAFF.

The chain couples TRBV19 to TRBJ1-1; no definite D call. The CDR3 loop spans 19 amino acids. The germline V and J ends were trimmed by 0 bases and 1 base, with 21 bases remaining between them. CDR1 and CDR2 from the germline V gene are LNHDA and SQIVND (reference sequence). This chain's CDR3 is CASSIDGEGLNFGNTEAFF. The CDR3 region has the DNA TGTGCCAGTAGTATAGATGGAGAGGGTTTAAACTTTGGGAACACTGAAGCTTTCTTT.

V is TRBV6-1 and J is TRBJ1-5, with D uncertain. The ends were cut back, 3 bases at V and 0 bases at J, with 9 bases in the middle. Germline CDR1 and CDR2: MNHNS and SASEGT. CDR3 length equals 15 residues. The CDR3 reads CASSEAAGSNQPQHF. CDR3 sequence (DNA): TGTGCCAGCAGTGAGGCGGCGGGTAGCAATCAGCCCCAGCATTTT.

The chain uses TRBV5-1 and TRBJ1-4, with 7 bases that match TRBD1. The CDR3 contains 15 residues. Germline V lookup: CDR1 SGHRS, CDR2 YFSETQ. With V trimmed by 3 bases and J by 2 bases, 4 bases remained unmatched. The CDR3 DNA follows: TGCGCCAGCAGCTCAACACAGGGGACTAATGAAAAACTGTTTTTT. This codes for CASSSTQGTNEKLFF.

This clone was seen a single time. The chain is built from TRBV7-6 and TRBJ2-1; 11 nucleotides line up with TRBD2. After removal of 5 bases from V and 0 bases from J, the junction contained 6 bases not matched to a gene. The CDR3 runs 17 residues. The germline gives CDR1 SGHVS, CDR2 FNYEAQ. The CDR3 sequence: CASSASGRFSSYNEQFF. The CDR3 DNA is TGTGCCAGCAGCGCTAGCGGGAGGTTTTCCTCCTACAATGAGCAGTTCTTC.

The chain joins TRBV7-9 to TRBJ2-7, with 9 bases matching TRBD1. The CDR3 runs 12 residues. CDR1 and CDR2 from the germline V gene are SEHNR and FQNEAQ (reference sequence). V lost 10 bases and J lost 6; bases outside the gene matches: 7. The CDR3 DNA reads as TGTGCCACCGGGACAGGGAGTCGCGAGCAGTACTTC. Protein product: CATGTGSREQYF.

This chain joins TRBV5-4 and TRBJ2-2; D not certain. The CDR3 has 15 residues. The V gene lost 3 bases and the J gene lost 0 bases, with 9 bases spanning the gap. Germline V gene data show CDR1 as SGHNT and CDR2 as YYREEE (reference sequence). CDR3 bases: TGTGCCAGCAGCTACACTACCGCGAACACCGGGGAGCTGTTTTTT. This codes for CASSYTTANTGELFF.

The chain joins TRBV4-2 to TRBJ2-3; a weak D match, TRBD1 (5 bases). The CDR3 extends over 15 amino acids. The germline CDR1 and CDR2 sequences are LGHNA and YNFKEQ. Trimming pared 0 bases from V and 6 bases from J, leaving 13 bases between. CDR3 loop: CASSQELAGRDTQYF. DNA of the CDR3: TGTGCCAGCAGCCAAGAATTGGCAGGGCGCGATACGCAGTATTTT.

This chain connects TRBV19 to TRBJ2-5; no firm D call. The better agreement between TRBJ2-7 and the DNA end casts doubt on the J call. The length of the CDR3 is 11 residues. Per the germline V gene, CDR1 is LNHDA and CDR2 is SQIVND (reference sequence). CDR3 nucleotides: TGTGCCAGCGCGGATTCCTACGAGCAGTACTTC. Its protein product is CASADSYEQYF.

This sequence joins TRBV19 and TRBJ1-3; D is ambiguous. CDR1 LNHDA and CDR2 SQIVND come from the germline V gene (reference sequence). This CDR3 region has 13 residues. Trimming took off 6 bases at V and 0 bases at J, with 6 bases between the two ends. The DNA for the CDR3 is TGTGCCAGTAGCGCAGGCTCTGGAAACACCATATATTTT. Protein product: CASSAGSGNTIYF.

This clone was seen a few times. This chain connects TRBV10-3 to TRBJ1-5; 9 bases agree with TRBD1. V lost 8 bases and J lost 7; bases outside the gene matches: 9. Germline V lookup: CDR1 ENHRY, CDR2 SYGVKD. The CDR3 sequence is 14 residues long. CDR3 DNA: TGTGCCATCCGCCCGGAGGACAGGGGCCAGCCCCAGCATTTT. It codes for CAIRPEDRGQPQHF.

This clone turned up a few times. The chain has TRBV4-3 and TRBJ2-5; 11 nucleotides line up with TRBD2. After removal of 6 bases from V and 3 bases from J, the junction contained 9 bases not matched to a gene. Germline CDR1 LGHNA, CDR2 YSLEER. The CDR3 length is 16 residues. For the CDR3, the DNA is TGCGCCAGCAGATACTCTACTAGCGGGGGTGAAGAGACCCAGTACTTC. Protein product: CASRYSTSGGEETQYF.

V usage is TRBV4-1 and J usage is TRBJ1-2; D perhaps matches TRBD1 (6 bases). CDR3 size: 15 residues. V was pared by 4 bases and J by 7 bases, with 19 bases between. The germline V gene encodes CDR1 MGHRA and CDR2 YSYEKL. The DNA of the CDR3 is TGCGCCAGCAGCCCTAACAGGGACGTTTTAGCTGGCTACACCTTC. This encodes CASSPNRDVLAGYTF.

CDR3 in amino acids: CASSQGEENGYTF. CDR3 sequence (DNA): TGCGCCAGCAGTCAAGGGGAGGAGAATGGCTACACCTTC. This chain joins TRBV23-1 and TRBJ1-2; no firm D call. TRBV23-1 belongs to the ORF category, with a function that is uncertain. Trimming cost V 2 bases and J 6 bases, with 10 bases left between them. The CDR3 sequence is 13 residues long.